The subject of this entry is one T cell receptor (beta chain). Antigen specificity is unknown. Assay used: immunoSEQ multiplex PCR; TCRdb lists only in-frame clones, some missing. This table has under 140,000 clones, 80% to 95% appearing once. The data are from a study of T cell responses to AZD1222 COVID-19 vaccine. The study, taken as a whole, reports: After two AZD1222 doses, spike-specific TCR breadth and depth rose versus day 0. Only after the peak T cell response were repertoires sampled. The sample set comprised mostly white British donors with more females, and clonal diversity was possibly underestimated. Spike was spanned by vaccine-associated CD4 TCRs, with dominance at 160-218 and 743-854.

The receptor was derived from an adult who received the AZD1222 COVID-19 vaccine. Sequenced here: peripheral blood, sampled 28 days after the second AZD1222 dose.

CDR3 sequence: CASRRQGVEKLFF. The DNA of the CDR3 is TGTGCCAGCAGAAGACAGGGGGTGGAAAAACTGTTTTTT. The chain carries TRBV3-1 (or the pseudogene TRBV3-2) and TRBJ1-4, with 9 positions matching TRBD1. The CDR3 extends over 13 amino acids. Trimming at V came to 6 bases and at J to 8 bases, leaving 4 bases not matched to a gene. The germline V gene has CDR1 LGHDT and CDR2 YNNKEL (reference sequence).